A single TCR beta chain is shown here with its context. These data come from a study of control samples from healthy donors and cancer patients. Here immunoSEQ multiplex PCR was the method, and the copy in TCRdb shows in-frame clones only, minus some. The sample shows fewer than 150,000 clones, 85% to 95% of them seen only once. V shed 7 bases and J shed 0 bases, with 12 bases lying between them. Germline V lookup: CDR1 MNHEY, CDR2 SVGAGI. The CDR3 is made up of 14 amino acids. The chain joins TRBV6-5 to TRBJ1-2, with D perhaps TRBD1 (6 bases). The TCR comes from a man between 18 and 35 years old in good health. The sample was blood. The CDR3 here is CASTTGLANYGYTF. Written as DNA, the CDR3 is TGTGCCAGCACTACAGGGCTAGCTAACTATGGCTACACCTTC.